This T cell receptor beta chain was recovered during a study of beta chain features in type 1 diabetes. Study conclusions and caveats: For Type 1 diabetes patients, all four CD4+ subsets carried TCRB CDR3s that were moderately but significantly shorter.

Purity exceeded 95% in all sorted populations. Sequencing targeted expressed TCRB transcripts, as all isolated RNA had been reverse transcribed. Produced via immunoSEQ multiplex PCR; TCRdb's table is partial and in-frame only. The repertoire holds hundreds of thousands of clones, with about 11% as singletons. Germline-derived CDR1 and CDR2 are DFQATT and SNEGSKA (reference sequence). The germline V and J ends were trimmed by 5 bases and 0 bases, with 4 bases remaining between them. The CDR3 contains 11 residues. As for this clone: The antigen is unknown.

J is TRBJ1-1 and V is TRBV20-1; D not certain. Sequencing input: naive CD4+ T cells from blood. This receptor was taken from a man aged 30-40 years with type 1 diabetes. The CDR3 DNA sequence: TGCAGTGCTCCTATGAACACTGAAGCTTTCTTT. Its translation: CSAPMNTEAFF.